This T cell receptor beta chain was sequenced for a study of T cell repertoires in cytomegalovirus infection. The CDR3 contains 14 residues. V shed 6 bases, J shed 7 bases, and the junction held 4 bases outside the gene matches. CDR1 SEHNR and CDR2 FQNEAQ come from the germline V gene (reference sequence). TCRdb recomputed calls from the reads with MiXCR, one row per CDR3 protein. The sample includes approximately 490,000 distinct CDR3 sequences, 10% to 12% of them seen just once. The TCR sequence derives from a human donor in good health (CMV status not recorded). Some clones in this sample may be carry-over from other donors' samples. The chain recombines TRBV7-9 with TRBJ1-6; 9 bases fit TRBD1. Sample: PBMCs. CDR3 loop: CASRHGQGNSPLHF. The CDR3 region has the DNA TGTGCCAGCAGACATGGACAGGGGAATTCACCCCTCCACTTT.